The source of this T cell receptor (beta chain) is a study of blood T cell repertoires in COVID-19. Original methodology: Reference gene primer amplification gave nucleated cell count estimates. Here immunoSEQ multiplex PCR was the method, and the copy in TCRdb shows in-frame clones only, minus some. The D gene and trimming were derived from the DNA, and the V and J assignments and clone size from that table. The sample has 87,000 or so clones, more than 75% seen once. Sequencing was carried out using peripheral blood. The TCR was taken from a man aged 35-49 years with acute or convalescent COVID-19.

The CDR3 DNA reads TGCGCCAGCAGCATGGGACACACTAATGAAAAACTGTTTTTT. The encoded protein is CASSMGHTNEKLFF. This sequence joins TRBV5-1 and TRBJ1-4; TRBD1 is a possible D gene (6 bases). With 4 bases removed from V and 2 bases from J, the gap between germline ends came to 9 bases. This CDR3 region has 14 residues. The germline CDR1 and CDR2 sequences are SGHRS and YFSETQ.